This T cell receptor (beta chain) appears in the sequencing data of a study of CD8+ T cells in alopecia areata. Whole-study results and caveats: Tissue-resident alphabeta T cells belonging to normal skin likewise get sequenced within scalp specimens.

V was clipped by 4 bases and J by 9 bases; unmatched bases: 7. The CDR3 loop spans 15 amino acids. Germline values: CDR1 MNHEY, CDR2 SVGAGI. Extracted from the samples, RNA was reverse transcribed into cDNA to serve as the sequencing template. Sequencing was performed with immunoSEQ multiplex PCR; in TCRdb, only in-frame clones are kept and a portion is missing. There are 95,000 to 120,000 clones in the sample; around 55% occur only once, and 20% to 25% lies in the top ten. Points on this clone: What it binds is not known.

The source is a human donor in good health. The sequenced material came from CD8+ T cells sorted from blood. The chain carries TRBV6-5 and TRBJ2-1; TRBD2 matches 12 bases. This CDR3 reads CASSSGLAGWIEQFF. In DNA form, the CDR3 reads TGTGCCAGCAGTTCCGGACTAGCGGGGTGGATTGAGCAGTTCTTC.